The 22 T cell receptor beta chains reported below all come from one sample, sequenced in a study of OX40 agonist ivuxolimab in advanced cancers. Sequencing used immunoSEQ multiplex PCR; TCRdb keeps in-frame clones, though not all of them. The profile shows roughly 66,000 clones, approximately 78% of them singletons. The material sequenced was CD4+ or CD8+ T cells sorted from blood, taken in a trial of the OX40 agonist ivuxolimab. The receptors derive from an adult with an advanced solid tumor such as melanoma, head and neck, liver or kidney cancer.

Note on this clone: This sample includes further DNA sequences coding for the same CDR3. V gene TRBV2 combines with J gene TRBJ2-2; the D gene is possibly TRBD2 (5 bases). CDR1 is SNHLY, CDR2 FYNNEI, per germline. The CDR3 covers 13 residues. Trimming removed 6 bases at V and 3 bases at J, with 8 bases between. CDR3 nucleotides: TGTGCCAGCAGCTCCGGGGACACCGGGGAGCTGTTTTTT. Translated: CASSSGDTGELFF.

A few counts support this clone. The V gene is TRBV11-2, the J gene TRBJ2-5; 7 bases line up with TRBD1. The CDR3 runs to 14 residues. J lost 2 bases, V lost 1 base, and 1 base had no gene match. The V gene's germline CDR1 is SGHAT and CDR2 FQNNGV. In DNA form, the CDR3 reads TGTGCCAGCAGCTTAGGACAGGGACAAGAGACCCAGTACTTC. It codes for CASSLGQGQETQYF.

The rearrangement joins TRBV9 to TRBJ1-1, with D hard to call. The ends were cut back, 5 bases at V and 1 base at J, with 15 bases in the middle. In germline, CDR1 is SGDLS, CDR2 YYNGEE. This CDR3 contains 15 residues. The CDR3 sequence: CASSKDSRSNTEAFF. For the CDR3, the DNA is TGTGCCAGCAGTAAGGACTCCCGGTCGAACACTGAAGCTTTCTTT.

CDR3 coding DNA: TGTGCCAGCAGTTACAGGGGGGACGCCTACAATGAGCAGTTCTTC. This sequence encodes CASSYRGDAYNEQFF. The genes are TRBV6-5 and TRBJ2-1; D may match TRBD1 or TRBD2 (6 bases each). V lost 2 bases and J lost 2, with 10 bases in between. In germline, CDR1 is MNHEY, CDR2 SVGAGI. The CDR3 contains 15 residues.

The CDR3: CASSQTRGTDTQYF. CDR3 nucleotide sequence: TGTGCCAGCAGCCAGACTAGGGGCACAGATACGCAGTATTTT. The chain joins TRBV11-2 to TRBJ2-3, with a weak D call TRBD2 (6 bases). From germline, CDR1 is SGHAT and CDR2 FQNNGV. The CDR3 has 14 amino acids. With 5 bases removed from V and 1 base from J, the gap between germline ends came to 10 bases.

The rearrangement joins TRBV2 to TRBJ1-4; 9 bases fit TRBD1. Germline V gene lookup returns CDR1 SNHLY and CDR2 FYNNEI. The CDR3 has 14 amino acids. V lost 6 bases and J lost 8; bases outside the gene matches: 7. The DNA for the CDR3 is TGTGCCAGCAGGGAGACAGGGGGGAAGGAAAAACTGTTTTTT. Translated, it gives CASRETGGKEKLFF.

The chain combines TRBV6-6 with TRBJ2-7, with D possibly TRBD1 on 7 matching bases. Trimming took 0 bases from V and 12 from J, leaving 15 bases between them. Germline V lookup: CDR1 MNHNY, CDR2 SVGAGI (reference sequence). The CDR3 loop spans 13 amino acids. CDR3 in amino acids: CASSYSNRGGPYF. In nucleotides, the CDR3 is TGTGCCAGCAGTTACTCCAACAGGGGAGGACCGTACTTC.

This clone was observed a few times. The CDR3 sequence is CSAPRNTEAFF. CDR3 in DNA: TGCAGTGCGCCGAGGAACACTGAAGCTTTCTTT. V is TRBV20-1 and J is TRBJ1-1; D is uncertain. Germline CDR1 reads DFQATT; CDR2 reads SNEGSKA (reference sequence). Trimming left V 6 bases short and J 1 base short, with 6 bases between. CDR3 size: 11 residues.

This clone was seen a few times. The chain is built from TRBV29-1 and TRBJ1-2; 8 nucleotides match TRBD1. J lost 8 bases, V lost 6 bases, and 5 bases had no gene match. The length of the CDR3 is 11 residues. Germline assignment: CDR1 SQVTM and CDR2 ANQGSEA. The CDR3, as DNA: TGCAGCGTGTGGACAGGGAAAGGCTACACCTTC. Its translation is CSVWTGKGYTF.

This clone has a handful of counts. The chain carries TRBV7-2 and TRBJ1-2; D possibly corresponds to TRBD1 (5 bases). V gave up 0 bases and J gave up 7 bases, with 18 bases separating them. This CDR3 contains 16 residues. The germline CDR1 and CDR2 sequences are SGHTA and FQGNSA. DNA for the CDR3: TGTGCCAGCAGCTTAGCGGGGCAGGCAGGACTCGGTGGCTACACCTTC. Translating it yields CASSLAGQAGLGGYTF.

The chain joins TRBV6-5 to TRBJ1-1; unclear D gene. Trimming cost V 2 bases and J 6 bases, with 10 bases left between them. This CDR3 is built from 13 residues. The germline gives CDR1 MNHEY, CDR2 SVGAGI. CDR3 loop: CASSYGQGPEAFF. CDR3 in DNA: TGTGCCAGCAGTTACGGGCAAGGGCCTGAAGCTTTCTTT.

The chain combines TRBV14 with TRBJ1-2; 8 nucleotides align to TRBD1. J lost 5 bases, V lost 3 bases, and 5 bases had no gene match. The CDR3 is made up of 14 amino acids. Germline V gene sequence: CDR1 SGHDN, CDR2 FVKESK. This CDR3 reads CASSQGTGGYGYTF. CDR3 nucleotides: TGTGCCAGCAGCCAGGGAACAGGGGGATATGGCTACACCTTC.

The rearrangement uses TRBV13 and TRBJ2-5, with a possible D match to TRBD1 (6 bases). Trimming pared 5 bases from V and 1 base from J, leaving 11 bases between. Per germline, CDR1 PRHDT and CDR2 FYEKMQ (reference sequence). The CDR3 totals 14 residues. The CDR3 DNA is TGTGCCAGCAGCGCCAGGACAGCCCAAGAGACCCAGTACTTC. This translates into CASSARTAQETQYF.

DNA of the CDR3: TGTGCCAGCAGCCACCAGGGCAGGGGCGGTGGCTACACCTTC. Translated: CASSHQGRGGGYTF. The chain has TRBV14 and TRBJ1-2; D is perhaps TRBD1 (6 bases). This CDR3 has 14 residues. With 3 bases removed from V and 7 bases from J, the gap between germline ends came to 15 bases. Germline CDR1 is SGHDN and CDR2 is FVKESK.

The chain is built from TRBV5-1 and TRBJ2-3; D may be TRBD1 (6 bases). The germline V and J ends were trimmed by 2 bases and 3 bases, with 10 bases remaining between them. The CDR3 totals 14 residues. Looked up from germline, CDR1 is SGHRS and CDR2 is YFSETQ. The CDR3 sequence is CASSFDQGTDTQYF. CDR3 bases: TGCGCCAGCAGCTTCGACCAGGGGACAGATACGCAGTATTTT.

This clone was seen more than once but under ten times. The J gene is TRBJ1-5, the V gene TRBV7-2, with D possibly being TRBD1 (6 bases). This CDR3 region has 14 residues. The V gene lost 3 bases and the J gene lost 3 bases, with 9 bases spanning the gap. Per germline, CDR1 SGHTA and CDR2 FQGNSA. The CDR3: CASSLGHLNQPQHF. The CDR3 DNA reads TGTGCCAGCAGCTTGGGACACCTCAATCAGCCCCAGCATTTT.

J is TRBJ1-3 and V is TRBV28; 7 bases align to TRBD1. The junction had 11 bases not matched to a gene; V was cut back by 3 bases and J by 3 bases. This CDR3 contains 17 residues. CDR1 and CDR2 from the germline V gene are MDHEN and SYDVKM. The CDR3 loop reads CASSFSIGGGGGNTIYF. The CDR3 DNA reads TGTGCCAGCAGTTTTAGTATTGGAGGGGGCGGTGGAAACACCATATATTTT.

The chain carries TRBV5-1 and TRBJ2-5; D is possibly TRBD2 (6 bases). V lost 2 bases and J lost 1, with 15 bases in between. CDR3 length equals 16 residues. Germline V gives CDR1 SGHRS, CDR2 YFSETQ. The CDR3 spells CASSFMVGGGQETQYF. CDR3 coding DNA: TGCGCCAGCAGCTTCATGGTTGGGGGAGGCCAAGAGACCCAGTACTTC.

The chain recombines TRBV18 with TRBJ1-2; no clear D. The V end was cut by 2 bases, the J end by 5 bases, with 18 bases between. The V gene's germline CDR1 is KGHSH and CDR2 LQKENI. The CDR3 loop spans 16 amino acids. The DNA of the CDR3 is TGTGCCAGCTCACCAAATACTGACACTTCGTTGTATGGCTACACCTTC. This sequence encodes CASSPNTDTSLYGYTF.

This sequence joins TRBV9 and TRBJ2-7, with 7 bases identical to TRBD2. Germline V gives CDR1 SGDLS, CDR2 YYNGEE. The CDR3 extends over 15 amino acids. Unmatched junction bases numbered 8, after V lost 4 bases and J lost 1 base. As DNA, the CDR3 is TGTGCCAGCAGCCCATTGGGGGGGAGTTCCTACGAGCAGTACTTC. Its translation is CASSPLGGSSYEQYF.

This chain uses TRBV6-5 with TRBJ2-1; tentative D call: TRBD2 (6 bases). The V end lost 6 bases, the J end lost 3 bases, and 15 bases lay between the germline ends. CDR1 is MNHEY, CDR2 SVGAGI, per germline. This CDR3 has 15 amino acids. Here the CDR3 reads CASSPWQGLYNEQFF. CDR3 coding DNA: TGTGCCAGCAGCCCCTGGCAGGGACTCTACAATGAGCAGTTCTTC.

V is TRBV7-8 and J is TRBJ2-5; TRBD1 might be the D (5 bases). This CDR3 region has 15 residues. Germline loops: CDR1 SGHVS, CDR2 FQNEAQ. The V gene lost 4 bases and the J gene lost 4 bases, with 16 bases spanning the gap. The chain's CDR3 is CASSSRQIGPETQYF. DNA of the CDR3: TGTGCCAGCAGCTCGAGACAGATAGGGCCAGAGACCCAGTACTTC.